These 26 T cell receptor beta chains were all obtained from the same sample, sequenced in a study of T-cell reconstitution after alpha-beta-depleted transplantation in children. During its preparation, the TCRbeta library received unique molecular identifiers. Via MiXCR, TCRdb re-called the PCR reads, giving one row per CDR3 protein. The table records more than 400,000 distinct CDR3 sequences, approximately 42% of them present only once. The source material was PBMCs, sampled before TCRalphabeta/CD19-depleted stem cell transplant. The source is a girl aged 2 to 9 with aplastic anemia, due to receive a stem cell transplant.

V is TRBV6-1 and J is TRBJ1-1, with a weak D call TRBD1 (5 bases). Looked up from germline, CDR1 is MNHNS and CDR2 is SASEGT. The CDR3 spans 14 residues. V lost 5 bases, J lost 4 bases, and 14 bases lay in between. CDR3 region: CASSPGPRGTEAFF. The CDR3 DNA reads as TGTGCCAGCAGTCCGGGACCGCGAGGCACTGAAGCTTTCTTT.

This clonotype turned up a few times. The chain has TRBV7-6 and TRBJ2-2, with 12 bases matching TRBD2. Germline assignment: CDR1 SGHVS and CDR2 FNYEAQ. The CDR3 extends over 16 amino acids. J gave up 4 bases and V 8 bases, and 8 bases lay outside the gene matches. DNA of the CDR3: TGTGCCAGCTTAACTAGCGGGAGGATGAGCACCGGGGAGCTGTTTTTT. It encodes CASLTSGRMSTGELFF.

This clonotype showed up many times. The CDR3 sequence: CASSVVLTDTQYF. DNA of the CDR3: TGCGCCAGCAGCGTGGTACTCACAGATACGCAGTATTTT. The J gene is TRBJ2-3, the V gene TRBV5-1, with D uncertain. The V end was cut by 4 bases, the J end by 2 bases, with 8 bases between. The CDR3 totals 13 residues. CDR1 and CDR2 (germline): SGHRS, YFSETQ. Using reference TRBV5-1 and TRBJ2-3 for the parts outside the CDR3, the full variable domain is KAGVTQTPRYLIKTRGQQVTLSCSPISGHRSVSWYQQTPGQGLQFLFEYFSETQRNKGNFPGRFSGRQFSNSRSEMNVSTLELGDSALYLCASSVVLTDTQYFGPGTRLTVL.

The chain employs TRBV20-1 and TRBJ2-3, with TRBD2 as a possible D gene (5 bases). Germline assignment: CDR1 DFQATT and CDR2 SNEGSKA (reference sequence). The CDR3 is made up of 16 amino acids. V lost 0 bases to trimming and J lost 2 bases, with 15 bases between them. The CDR3 loop is CSARDNLVGLTDTQYF. The CDR3 coding sequence is TGCAGTGCTAGAGATAATTTGGTCGGACTCACAGATACGCAGTATTTT.

The CDR3 here is CSARGGENEQFF. CDR3 DNA sequence: TGCAGCGCCCGAGGTGGCGAGAATGAGCAGTTCTTC. V is TRBV29-1 and J is TRBJ2-1; D gene unclear. V lost 7 bases and J lost 7, with 14 bases in between. Germline V gene sequence: CDR1 SQVTM, CDR2 ANQGSEA. CDR3 size: 12 residues.

The chain links TRBV12-3 or TRBV12-4 to TRBJ2-3; D is perhaps TRBD2 (6 bases). With 7 bases removed from V and 5 bases from J, the gap between germline ends came to 16 bases. The CDR3 has 14 residues. CDR3 DNA sequence: TGTGCCAGCAATCAGCGGGCGAGAGAAGATACGCAGTATTTT. Its protein product is CASNQRAREDTQYF.

This clonotype was detected a few times. The chain has TRBV6-2 or TRBV6-3 and TRBJ2-7, with D possibly matching TRBD1 (5 bases). V was clipped by 8 bases and J by 7 bases, with 12 bases between them. Germline CDR1 MNHEY, CDR2 SVGEGT. CDR3 length: 11 amino acids. The CDR3 spells CASGALEEQYF. The CDR3 DNA reads as TGTGCCAGCGGGGCATTGGAGGAGCAGTACTTC.

The gene calls are TRBV27 and TRBJ2-1, with a possible D match to TRBD1 (5 bases). The germline CDR1 and CDR2 sequences are MNHEY and SMNVEV (reference sequence). The CDR3 extends over 13 amino acids. The germline V and J ends were trimmed by 7 bases and 7 bases, with 14 bases remaining between them. CDR3 nucleotides: TGTGCCAGCACCCACCCAGGGCTGAATGAGCAGTTCTTC. Protein sequence: CASTHPGLNEQFF.

J is TRBJ2-7 and V is TRBV20-1, with 10 bases lining up with TRBD2. The CDR3 spans 16 residues. The germline gives CDR1 DFQATT, CDR2 SNEGSKA (reference sequence). The ends lost 5 bases at V and 0 bases at J; junction bases unmatched: 10. The CDR3 loop reads CSADTGTSAYSYEQYF. DNA of the CDR3: TGCAGTGCTGACACCGGGACTAGCGCCTACTCCTACGAGCAGTACTTC.

The rearrangement uses TRBV20-1 and TRBJ2-1; 7 nucleotides line up with TRBD2. This CDR3 has 14 residues. Per the germline V gene, CDR1 is DFQATT and CDR2 is SNEGSKA (reference sequence). The ends lost 3 bases at V and 6 bases at J; junction bases unmatched: 8. The CDR3 reads CSARGREPVNEQFF. DNA for the CDR3: TGCAGTGCTAGGGGGCGGGAGCCGGTCAATGAGCAGTTCTTC.

This clonotype has a handful of counts. The chain recombines TRBV11-2 with TRBJ2-7; D call uncertain. The CDR3 consists of 13 residues. Germline-derived CDR1 and CDR2 are SGHAT and FQNNGV. V gave up 3 bases and J gave up 6 bases, with 12 bases separating them. The DNA for the CDR3 is TGTGCCAGCAGCTTGGACGCGTTTTCCGAGCAGTACTTC. Its protein product is CASSLDAFSEQYF.

This clonotype has just a few counts. This sequence joins TRBV20-1 and TRBJ2-7; 9 bases map to TRBD1. The CDR3 is made up of 14 amino acids. Trimming cost V 3 bases and J 9 bases; bases outside gene matches: 12. Germline loops: CDR1 DFQATT, CDR2 SNEGSKA (reference sequence). The CDR3 sequence: CSASVDRGKAAQYF. Here the CDR3 DNA reads TGCAGTGCTAGTGTGGACAGGGGTAAAGCGGCGCAGTACTTC.

The chain has TRBV5-1 and TRBJ2-7; TRBD1 matches 7 bases. V gave up 4 bases and J gave up 4 bases; unmatched junction bases: 8. Germline CDR1 is SGHRS and CDR2 is YFSETQ. This CDR3 is built from 14 residues. Here the CDR3 DNA reads TGCGCCAGCAGCCCAGACAGGGTGGGATACGAGCAGTACTTC. Translation gives CASSPDRVGYEQYF.

V gene TRBV5-1 combines with J gene TRBJ2-1, with 9 bases lining up with TRBD2. Trimming took 0 bases from V and 9 from J; bases not matched to a gene: 1. The germline CDR1 and CDR2 sequences are SGHRS and YFSETQ. CDR3 length: 13 residues. The CDR3 reads CASSLGTSVEQFF. The CDR3 DNA follows: TGCGCCAGCAGCTTGGGGACTAGCGTTGAGCAGTTCTTC.

The V gene is TRBV2, the J gene TRBJ1-1, with 10 bases fitting TRBD1. This CDR3 is built from 14 residues. V lost 4 bases to trimming and J lost 8 bases; unmatched junction nucleotides: 7. Germline V gene lookup returns CDR1 SNHLY and CDR2 FYNNEI. The CDR3 region is CASSGLRQGAEAFF. Written as DNA, the CDR3 is TGTGCCAGCAGTGGGCTCAGACAGGGGGCGGAAGCTTTCTTT.

In its sample, this clonotype was seen many times. V is TRBV9 and J is TRBJ2-1; no definite D call. Germline CDR1 reads SGDLS; CDR2 reads YYNGEE. Trimming removed 5 bases from V and 0 bases from J, with 6 bases in between. The CDR3 is 13 amino acids. CDR3 in DNA: TGTGCCAGCAGTGGTAGCTCCTACAATGAGCAGTTCTTC. It translates to CASSGSSYNEQFF.

The sample holds many counts of this clonotype. The chain is built from TRBV24-1 and TRBJ2-3, with D tentatively TRBD1 (6 bases). The CDR3 consists of 14 residues. Trimming pared 5 bases from V and 2 bases from J, leaving 10 bases between. Germline-derived CDR1 and CDR2 are KGHDR and SFDVKD. CDR3 bases: TGTGCCACCAGTGGGTGGGACAACACAGATACGCAGTATTTT. It encodes CATSGWDNTDTQYF.

The chain is built from TRBV7-2 and TRBJ2-1; D call uncertain. The V gene lost 1 base and the J gene lost 0 bases, with 10 bases spanning the gap. CDR1 is SGHTA, CDR2 FQGNSA, per germline. This CDR3 comprises 16 residues. Here the CDR3 DNA reads TGTGCCAGCAGCTTAGACGGGTCCTACTCCTACAATGAGCAGTTCTTC. Its protein product is CASSLDGSYSYNEQFF.

The rearrangement joins TRBV15 to TRBJ2-1; D is uncertain. Germline V gives CDR1 LNHNV, CDR2 YYDKDF (reference sequence). V was shortened by 3 bases and J by 7 bases, with 7 bases between the two germline ends. The CDR3 has 12 amino acids. The CDR3 loop reads CATSRTQNEQFF. The CDR3 DNA sequence: TGTGCCACCAGCAGGACCCAGAATGAGCAGTTCTTC.

Here the CDR3 reads CSAEASGRGNEQFF. The CDR3 nucleotides are TGCAGTGCTGAGGCTAGCGGGAGGGGAAATGAGCAGTTCTTC. This rearrangement joins TRBV20-1 to TRBJ2-1; 12 bases match TRBD2. The CDR3 spans 14 residues. The V segment lost 5 bases and the J segment 7 bases; nucleotides outside the gene matches: 6. Germline CDR1 DFQATT, CDR2 SNEGSKA (reference sequence).

This clonotype was seen only a few times. The rearrangement links TRBV6-5 to TRBJ1-4; 10 bases are shared with TRBD1. The germline V gene encodes CDR1 MNHEY and CDR2 SVGAGI. There are 16 residues in the CDR3. V lost 0 bases to trimming and J lost 7 bases; unmatched junction nucleotides: 5. CDR3 protein: CASSYSRTGGGEKLFF. In nucleotides, the CDR3 is TGTGCCAGCAGTTACTCCAGGACAGGGGGAGGTGAAAAACTGTTTTTT.

The V and J genes are TRBV10-3 and TRBJ2-1, with D unresolved. Trimming removed 2 bases from V and 5 bases from J, with 10 bases in between. Germline V gene sequence: CDR1 ENHRY, CDR2 SYGVKD. The CDR3 is made up of 14 amino acids. CDR3 loop: CAISEPPRNNEQFF. The CDR3 bases are TGTGCCATCAGTGAGCCCCCTAGGAACAATGAGCAGTTCTTC.

For the CDR3, the DNA is TGCAGTGCTAGATGGGACGGAACCTACAATGAGCAGTTCTTC. This sequence encodes CSARWDGTYNEQFF. J is TRBJ2-1 and V is TRBV20-1, with D perhaps given as TRBD1 or TRBD2 (5 bases each). The CDR3 covers 14 residues. V was pared by 2 bases and J by 2 bases, with 10 bases between. CDR1 DFQATT and CDR2 SNEGSKA come from the germline V gene (reference sequence).

This clonotype was counted only a few times. A much larger clonotype is one base distant, so this may be a read error. The chain links TRBV12-3 or TRBV12-4 to TRBJ1-2; 10 bases are a match to TRBD1. The CDR3 contains 13 residues. Unmatched junction bases numbered 7, after V lost 7 bases and J lost 8 bases. The CDR3 protein is CASTLDRGRGYTF. For the CDR3, the DNA is TGTGCCAGCACCCTCGACAGGGGGCGAGGCTACACCTTC.

As to this clonotype: It may be a read error: a sequence one base away is much more abundant. The chain carries TRBV27 and TRBJ2-7; 11 nucleotides align to TRBD1. The germline V gene has CDR1 MNHEY and CDR2 SMNVEV (reference sequence). This CDR3 has 15 residues. CDR3 protein: CAGSLGGTGGAEQYF. The CDR3 bases are TGTGCCGGCAGTTTAGGAGGGACAGGGGGGGCCGAGCAGTACTTC.

The chain combines TRBV6-5 with TRBJ2-2, with D maybe TRBD1 (5 bases). The CDR3 sequence is 16 residues long. The germline V gene has CDR1 MNHEY and CDR2 SVGAGI. V gave up 4 bases and J gave up 3 bases, with 15 bases separating them. CDR3 region: CASSSPRRVDTGELFF. CDR3 nucleotides: TGTGCCAGCAGTTCCCCGCGCAGGGTTGACACCGGGGAGCTGTTTTTT.